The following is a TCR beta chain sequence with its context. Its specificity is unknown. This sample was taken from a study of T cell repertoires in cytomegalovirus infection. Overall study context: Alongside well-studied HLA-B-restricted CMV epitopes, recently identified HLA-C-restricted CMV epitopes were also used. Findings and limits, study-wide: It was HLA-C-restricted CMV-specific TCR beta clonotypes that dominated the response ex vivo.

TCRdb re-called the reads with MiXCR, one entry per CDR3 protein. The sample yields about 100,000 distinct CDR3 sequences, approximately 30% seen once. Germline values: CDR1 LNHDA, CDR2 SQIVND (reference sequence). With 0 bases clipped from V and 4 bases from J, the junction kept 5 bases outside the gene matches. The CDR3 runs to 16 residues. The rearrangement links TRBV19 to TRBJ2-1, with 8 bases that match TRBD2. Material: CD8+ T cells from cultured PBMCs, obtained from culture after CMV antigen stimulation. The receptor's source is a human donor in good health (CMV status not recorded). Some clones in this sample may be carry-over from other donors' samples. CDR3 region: CASSIDLAGLYNEQFF. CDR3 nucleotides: TGTGCCAGTAGTATAGATCTAGCGGGCCTGTACAATGAGCAGTTCTTC.